Listed below are T cell receptor beta chains from one sample, sequenced in a study of regulatory T cells in long-lasting Graves disease. TCRdb fed the multiplex PCR reads into MiXCR, producing one record per CDR3 protein. The data contain hundreds of thousands of distinct CDR3 sequences, around 20% of them singletons. Sequencing used peripheral blood mononuclear cells (PBMCs), obtained when the disease was refractory, from a patient treated with antithyroid drugs. These receptor sequences come from a female donor with Graves disease. Both conserved end residues are part of each CDR3. The order of the fields is J gene, clone size, D gene, V gene, CDR3 DNA, CDR3 protein. The D gene is left open where the match is weak. Only part of the rows carry a size: once, few, many, or a class if the clone is expanded.

J: TRBJ1-5; size: .; D: TRBD1; V: TRBV20-1; DNA: TGCAGTGCTGGAGGCAGGGGGCTAGATCAGCCCCAGCATTTT; CDR3: CSAGGRGLDQPQHF
J: TRBJ1-2; size: many; D: .; V: TRBV27; DNA: TGTGCCAGCAGTTTATCTATAAGGGACGGCTACACCTTC; CDR3: CASSLSIRDGYTF
J: TRBJ1-2; size: many; D: TRBD1; V: TRBV12-3/TRBV12-4; DNA: TGTGCCAGCAGGCAAAGGACAGGGATCTATGGCTACACCTTC; CDR3: CASRQRTGIYGYTF
J: TRBJ2-2; size: few; D: .; V: TRBV5-4; DNA: TGTGCCAGCAGCTTGGGGACAGTGCGAAGCACCGGGGAGCTGTTTTTT; CDR3: CASSLGTVRSTGELFF
J: TRBJ1-1; size: many; D: .; V: TRBV3-1; DNA: TGTGCCAGCAGCCAAGTGTACGGGGACACTGAAGCTTTCTTT; CDR3: CASSQVYGDTEAFF
J: TRBJ2-7; size: few; D: .; V: TRBV7-2; DNA: TGTGCCAGCAGCTTAAATGGGGGCAGACCAATTCACGAGCAGTACTTC; CDR3: CASSLNGGRPIHEQYF
J: TRBJ2-3; size: .; D: .; V: TRBV12-3/TRBV12-4; DNA: TGTGCCAGCAGTTTGGCTACTAGCACAGATACGCAGTATTTT; CDR3: CASSLATSTDTQYF
J: TRBJ2-5; size: .; D: .; V: TRBV18; DNA: TGTGCCAGCTCACCGAACGGAAGGGGAGAGACCCAGTACTTC; CDR3: CASSPNGRGETQYF
J: TRBJ2-7; size: many; D: TRBD2; V: TRBV3-1; DNA: TGTGCCAGCAGCCGCCCGGGACTAGCGGGGGACGAGCAGTACTTC; CDR3: CASSRPGLAGDEQYF
J: TRBJ2-7; size: many; D: .; V: TRBV20-1; DNA: TGCAGTGCTCCCGTAGACAGGTTCTCCTACGAGCAGTACTTC; CDR3: CSAPVDRFSYEQYF
J: TRBJ2-5; size: .; D: .; V: TRBV20-1; DNA: TGCAGTGCTATGAAGCGGGTACAAGAGACCCAGTACTTC; CDR3: CSAMKRVQETQYF
J: TRBJ2-7; size: few; D: .; V: TRBV27; DNA: TGTGCCAGCAGGAGGGACGGGAGCTCCTACGAGCAGCACTTC; CDR3: CASRRDGSSYEQHF
J: TRBJ1-1; size: many; D: TRBD1; V: TRBV27; DNA: TGTGCCAGCAGCCGACAGGGGTGGCTCACTGAAGCTTTCTTT; CDR3: CASSRQGWLTEAFF
J: TRBJ2-7; size: once; D: TRBD1; V: TRBV18; DNA: TGTGCCAGCTCTCAGAACCGGGACAGACTAGAGCAGTACTTC; CDR3: CASSQNRDRLEQYF
J: TRBJ2-7; size: .; D: .; V: TRBV27; DNA: TGTGCCAGCAGTTTATCTGTAGGGGGCGAGCAGTACTTC; CDR3: CASSLSVGGEQYF
J: TRBJ2-5; size: many; D: .; V: TRBV27; DNA: TGTGCCAGCAGTTTCCACCTTCGGGAGACCCAGTACTTC; CDR3: CASSFHLRETQYF
J: TRBJ2-1; size: .; D: .; V: TRBV6-1; DNA: TGTGCCAGCAGGCGTAGCGGCTCCACCTACAATGAGCAGTTCTTC; CDR3: CASRRSGSTYNEQFF
J: TRBJ2-1; size: few; D: .; V: TRBV5-1; DNA: TGCGCCAGCAGCTTGGCGATAGCGTCTTCCTACAATGAGCAGTTCTTC; CDR3: CASSLAIASSYNEQFF
J: TRBJ1-6; size: few; D: .; V: TRBV3-1; DNA: TGTGCCAGCAGCCTCAATGGGGGTAATTCACCCCTCCACTTT; CDR3: CASSLNGGNSPLHF
J: TRBJ2-7; size: many; D: TRBD1; V: TRBV27; DNA: TGTGCCAGCAGTTTCAGAGGGGGCTTCTACGAGCAGTACTTC; CDR3: CASSFRGGFYEQYF
J: TRBJ2-3; size: few; D: .; V: TRBV7-8; DNA: TGTGCCAGCATGCCAAGCGGGCGCACAGATACGCAGTATTTT; CDR3: CASMPSGRTDTQYF
J: TRBJ2-5; size: .; D: .; V: TRBV19; DNA: TGTGCCAGTAGCCACACGGGACTGATCTCAAGTAAGACCCAGTACTTC; CDR3: CASSHTGLISSKTQYF
J: TRBJ2-2; size: few; D: TRBD1; V: TRBV19; DNA: TGTGCCAGCAGGAGAACAGGGGTGGACACCGGGGAGCTGTTTTTT; CDR3: CASRRTGVDTGELFF
J: TRBJ2-2; size: few; D: .; V: TRBV2; DNA: TGTGCCAGCAGCTCCCTAGTCTTCGGGGAGCTGTTTTTT; CDR3: CASSSLVFGELFF
J: TRBJ2-6; size: many; D: .; V: TRBV11-2; DNA: TGTGCCATCAGAGTCAGGGATGCCTCTGGGGCCAACGTCCTGACTTTC; CDR3: CAIRVRDASGANVLTF
J: TRBJ1-1; size: .; D: TRBD1; V: TRBV5-1; DNA: TGCGCCAGCACCATGGAGGCCAGGGGGCGCTTCACTGAAGCTTTCTTT; CDR3: CASTMEARGRFTEAFF
J: TRBJ2-3; size: .; D: .; V: TRBV4-1; DNA: TGCGCCAGCAGCCAAGTACGCATAGCGGCACATACGCAGTATTTT; CDR3: CASSQVRIAAHTQYF
J: TRBJ2-3; size: .; D: .; V: TRBV6-2/TRBV6-3; DNA: TGTGCCAGCAAAATAGCGGATAGCACAGATACGCAGTATTTT; CDR3: CASKIADSTDTQYF
J: TRBJ1-2; size: few; D: .; V: TRBV7-6; DNA: TGTGCCAGCAGCTTAGTGAGAGGGCTGCCCTCGGACTATGGCTACACCTTC; CDR3: CASSLVRGLPSDYGYTF
J: TRBJ1-1; size: many; D: .; V: TRBV3-1; DNA: TGTGCCAGCAGGTTATCCTGGAACACTGAAGCTTTCTTT; CDR3: CASRLSWNTEAFF
J: TRBJ1-2; size: .; D: .; V: TRBV29-1; DNA: TGCAGCGTTGTGTACATCGGGGAGGTGAGCGGCTACACCTTC; CDR3: CSVVYIGEVSGYTF
J: TRBJ2-7; size: once; D: TRBD2; V: TRBV20-1; DNA: TGCGGTGCTAGAGAAAATAGCGGGAGTCACGAGCAGTACTTC; CDR3: CGARENSGSHEQYF
J: TRBJ1-1; size: many; D: .; V: TRBV15; DNA: TGTGCCACCAGCACAGGGCCGAACACTGAAGCTTTCTTT; CDR3: CATSTGPNTEAFF
J: TRBJ2-6; size: .; D: TRBD2; V: TRBV12-3/TRBV12-4; DNA: TGTGCCAGCACCTTACAGGTTGGGGGGGAAAGGGCCAACGTCCTGACTTTC; CDR3: CASTLQVGGERANVLTF
J: TRBJ2-7; size: many; D: .; V: TRBV28; DNA: TGTGCCAGCTGGGACCGAACCTACGAGCAGTACTTC; CDR3: CASWDRTYEQYF
J: TRBJ2-7; size: few; D: TRBD1; V: TRBV20-1; DNA: TGCAGTGCTCCTGGAAACAGGGGGATGCACGAGCAGTACTTC; CDR3: CSAPGNRGMHEQYF
J: TRBJ1-2; size: .; D: .; V: TRBV19; DNA: TGTGCCAGTAGTACTCTCACAGGGAGGAACTATGGCTACACCTTC; CDR3: CASSTLTGRNYGYTF
J: TRBJ1-1; size: .; D: TRBD1; V: TRBV30; DNA: TGTGCCTGGATTACAGGGGTGGTCGTGAACACTGAAGCTTTCTTT; CDR3: CAWITGVVVNTEAFF
J: TRBJ1-2; size: .; D: .; V: TRBV5-1; DNA: TGCGCCAGCAGCTTGGGGCAGGGCTCCGAAGGATATGGCTACACCTTC; CDR3: CASSLGQGSEGYGYTF
J: TRBJ2-6; size: .; D: .; V: TRBV19; DNA: TGTGCCAGTAGTATCCTCGGGTCGGGGGGGGCCAACGTCCTGACTTTC; CDR3: CASSILGSGGANVLTF
J: TRBJ1-5; size: once; D: .; V: TRBV28; DNA: TGTGCCAGCGGTTTCCTAAACAAGGGGTATCATCAGCCCCAGCATTTT; CDR3: CASGFLNKGYHQPQHF
J: TRBJ1-2; size: .; D: .; V: TRBV14; DNA: TGTGCCAGCAGCCAAGTCGCCGGGTTGGGCTACACCTTC; CDR3: CASSQVAGLGYTF
J: TRBJ2-7; size: few; D: TRBD2; V: TRBV27; DNA: TGTGCCAGCAGTCCTATCGGGACTAGCAGATACGAGCAGTACTTC; CDR3: CASSPIGTSRYEQYF
J: TRBJ2-7; size: many; D: TRBD2; V: TRBV27; DNA: TGTGCCAGCAGTCCTTTAGCGGGACCCTCCTACGAGCAGTACTTC; CDR3: CASSPLAGPSYEQYF
J: TRBJ2-7; size: .; D: .; V: TRBV29-1; DNA: TGCAGCGTTACAGGGCCCGGCGGCTCCTACGAGCAGTACTTC; CDR3: CSVTGPGGSYEQYF
J: TRBJ2-7; size: many; D: .; V: TRBV27; DNA: TGTGCCAGCAGTAATACAGGTTCCGCCACCTACGAGCAGTACTTC; CDR3: CASSNTGSATYEQYF
J: TRBJ2-7; size: few; D: TRBD2; V: TRBV30; DNA: TGTGCCTGGAGTGTTTGGGAGGGCACCTACGAGCAGTACTTC; CDR3: CAWSVWEGTYEQYF
J: TRBJ1-4; size: many; D: .; V: TRBV20-1; DNA: TGCAGTGCTAGTCCGGGGCCTGAAAAACTGTTTTTT; CDR3: CSASPGPEKLFF
J: TRBJ2-3; size: .; D: TRBD2; V: TRBV20-1; DNA: TGCAGTGCTCCCTCACTAGCGGAGTACACAGATACGCAGTATTTT; CDR3: CSAPSLAEYTDTQYF
J: TRBJ1-1; size: .; D: .; V: TRBV6-2/TRBV6-3; DNA: TGTGCCAGCAGAAGGACGAGGAACACTGAAGCTTCCTTT; CDR3: CASRRTRNTEASF